This is a list of T cell receptor beta chains from one sample in a study of T-cell memory formation after mild COVID-19. One entry per CDR3 protein, called by TCRdb with MiXCR from the 5' RACE reads. The sample holds about 150,000 distinct CDR3 sequences, under 7% seen once. Sequenced input: PBMCs or a T cell subset sorted from them (not recorded which). These receptors originate from an adult woman who had mild COVID-19 (a few samples of this study predate the infection). Cell type and time point are not known. Both conserved end residues are part of each CDR3. Fields, in order: D gene, J gene, V gene, clone size, CDR3 DNA, CDR3 protein. D genes are given only for firm matches. Not every row has a clone size; where given, it reads once, few, many or a size class.

d_gene: .; j_gene: TRBJ1-1; v_gene: TRBV6-2/TRBV6-3; abundance: many; CDR3nt: TGTGCCAGCAACCATCAGGGCGCCACTGAAGCTTTCTTT; CDR3aa: CASNHQGATEAFF
d_gene: TRBD1; j_gene: TRBJ1-2; v_gene: TRBV5-1; abundance: .; CDR3nt: TGCGCCAGCAGCTCGGGGACAGGGAGGTATGGCTACACCTTC; CDR3aa: CASSSGTGRYGYTF
d_gene: .; j_gene: TRBJ1-6; v_gene: TRBV20-1; abundance: many; CDR3nt: TGCAGTGCTAGAGCCGGTGGGCAGGGTGAATCAGGAACCCATTCACCCCTCCACTTT; CDR3aa: CSARAGGQGESGTHSPLHF
d_gene: .; j_gene: TRBJ1-1; v_gene: TRBV5-1; abundance: few; CDR3nt: TGCGCCAGCAGCTTGCTTGTAGGAGGGAATGAAGCTTTCTTT; CDR3aa: CASSLLVGGNEAFF
d_gene: TRBD1; j_gene: TRBJ1-5; v_gene: TRBV7-9; abundance: few; CDR3nt: TGTGCCAGCAGCTTAGGCCAGGGGGCATTTTATCAGCCCCAGCATTTT; CDR3aa: CASSLGQGAFYQPQHF
d_gene: TRBD2; j_gene: TRBJ2-1; v_gene: TRBV5-8; abundance: many; CDR3nt: TGTGCCAGCAGCTTTCAGGGACTAGCGGGAGTAGTCAATGAGCAGTTCTTC; CDR3aa: CASSFQGLAGVVNEQFF
d_gene: .; j_gene: TRBJ1-1; v_gene: TRBV3-1; abundance: few; CDR3nt: TGTGCCAGCAGCCAAGCGACATTGATGAACACTGAAGCTTTCTTT; CDR3aa: CASSQATLMNTEAFF
d_gene: .; j_gene: TRBJ1-5; v_gene: TRBV24-1; abundance: few; CDR3nt: TGTGCCACCAGTGAGGGCAGTAGCAATCAGCCCCAGCATTTT; CDR3aa: CATSEGSSNQPQHF
d_gene: TRBD2; j_gene: TRBJ2-5; v_gene: TRBV20-1; abundance: many; CDR3nt: TGCAGTGCTAGAGATCTCCCTTGGGCTAGCGGGGGGGAGACCCAGTACTTC; CDR3aa: CSARDLPWASGGETQYF
d_gene: .; j_gene: TRBJ1-1; v_gene: TRBV12-3/TRBV12-4; abundance: few; CDR3nt: TGTGCCAGCAGTCCTGAGCTTGTTATGAACACTGAAGCTTTCTTT; CDR3aa: CASSPELVMNTEAFF
d_gene: .; j_gene: TRBJ1-1; v_gene: TRBV9; abundance: many; CDR3nt: TGTGCCAGCAGCGGACACCTGAACACTGAAGCTTTCTTT; CDR3aa: CASSGHLNTEAFF
d_gene: .; j_gene: TRBJ1-1; v_gene: TRBV18; abundance: few; CDR3nt: TGTGCCAGCTCACCACCGGGACCCAGAGGCACTGAAGCTTTCTTT; CDR3aa: CASSPPGPRGTEAFF
d_gene: .; j_gene: TRBJ1-1; v_gene: TRBV27; abundance: .; CDR3nt: TGTGCCAGCCACTCGGGCAGTGTTATGAACACTGAAGCTTTCTTT; CDR3aa: CASHSGSVMNTEAFF
d_gene: TRBD1; j_gene: TRBJ2-5; v_gene: TRBV7-2; abundance: few; CDR3nt: TGTGCCAGCAGCTCGCAGGGGGTTCAAGAGACCCAGTACTTC; CDR3aa: CASSSQGVQETQYF
d_gene: .; j_gene: TRBJ2-5; v_gene: TRBV30; abundance: .; CDR3nt: TGTGCCTGGAGCCAAGAGACCCAGTACTTC; CDR3aa: CAWSQETQYF
d_gene: .; j_gene: TRBJ2-6; v_gene: TRBV5-1; abundance: .; CDR3nt: TGCGCCAGCAGCTTGCTGGAGGAGGGGGCCAACGTCCTGACTTTC; CDR3aa: CASSLLEEGANVLTF
d_gene: TRBD2; j_gene: TRBJ2-3; v_gene: TRBV20-1; abundance: many; CDR3nt: TGCAGTGCCCCGAGGAGCGGGAGGGCCAGCACAGATACGCAGTATTTT; CDR3aa: CSAPRSGRASTDTQYF
d_gene: .; j_gene: TRBJ1-6; v_gene: TRBV18; abundance: .; CDR3nt: TGTGCCAGCTCACCAAGGGCGGCAGGGGCCCAGAATTCACCCCTCCACTTT; CDR3aa: CASSPRAAGAQNSPLHF
d_gene: .; j_gene: TRBJ1-3; v_gene: TRBV24-1; abundance: .; CDR3nt: TGTGCCACCAGTGGACCCGACTCTGGAAACACCATATATTTT; CDR3aa: CATSGPDSGNTIYF
d_gene: .; j_gene: TRBJ2-3; v_gene: TRBV7-8; abundance: many; CDR3nt: TGTGCCAGCAGCCTCGGCTTTGAGGATACGCAGTATTTT; CDR3aa: CASSLGFEDTQYF
d_gene: .; j_gene: TRBJ1-2; v_gene: TRBV12-3/TRBV12-4; abundance: .; CDR3nt: TGTGCCAGCAGATCGACCGATTCCTATGGCTACACCTTC; CDR3aa: CASRSTDSYGYTF
d_gene: .; j_gene: TRBJ2-3; v_gene: TRBV7-2; abundance: many; CDR3nt: TGTGCCAGCAGCTTAGGAATGAAGATAGCGCGGGCAGATACGCAGTATTTT; CDR3aa: CASSLGMKIARADTQYF
d_gene: .; j_gene: TRBJ2-3; v_gene: TRBV20-1; abundance: many; CDR3nt: TGCAGTGCCACCCACCCGCCTAGCACAGATACGCAGTATTTT; CDR3aa: CSATHPPSTDTQYF
d_gene: .; j_gene: TRBJ1-2; v_gene: TRBV12-3/TRBV12-4; abundance: many; CDR3nt: TGTGCCAGCAGTTTAGGGGTATGGCAGCTTGAAGATCGTTATGGCTACACCTTC; CDR3aa: CASSLGVWQLEDRYGYTF
d_gene: TRBD1; j_gene: TRBJ2-1; v_gene: TRBV29-1; abundance: few; CDR3nt: TGCAGCGTTGAAGCCCCGGACAGGGACGGGCAGTTCTTC; CDR3aa: CSVEAPDRDGQFF
d_gene: .; j_gene: TRBJ2-5; v_gene: TRBV29-1; abundance: few; CDR3nt: TGCAGCGTTGTTCAGATTGGAGAGACCCAGTACTTC; CDR3aa: CSVVQIGETQYF
d_gene: .; j_gene: TRBJ1-3; v_gene: TRBV20-1; abundance: many; CDR3nt: TGCAGTGCTAGAGACCATATTCGTGGAAACACCATATATTTT; CDR3aa: CSARDHIRGNTIYF
d_gene: .; j_gene: TRBJ2-2; v_gene: TRBV5-1; abundance: .; CDR3nt: TGCGCCAGCAGCTTCTCCCCGACAGATAACACCGGGGAGCTGTTTTTT; CDR3aa: CASSFSPTDNTGELFF
d_gene: TRBD1; j_gene: TRBJ1-4; v_gene: TRBV6-6; abundance: many; CDR3nt: TGTGCCAGCAACCCGGGACAGGCGGGAAAACTGTTTTTT; CDR3aa: CASNPGQAGKLFF
d_gene: .; j_gene: TRBJ2-3; v_gene: TRBV24-1; abundance: .; CDR3nt: TGTGCCACCAGTGATGATAGCACAGATACGCAGTATTTT; CDR3aa: CATSDDSTDTQYF
d_gene: .; j_gene: TRBJ1-2; v_gene: TRBV7-9; abundance: many; CDR3nt: TGTGCCAGCAGCCCAGACGGACGGTATGGCTACACCTTC; CDR3aa: CASSPDGRYGYTF
d_gene: TRBD1; j_gene: TRBJ2-1; v_gene: TRBV7-3; abundance: .; CDR3nt: TGTGCCAGCAGCCAAGACAGGGGTGCCTACAATGAGCAGTTCTTC; CDR3aa: CASSQDRGAYNEQFF
d_gene: .; j_gene: TRBJ2-1; v_gene: TRBV12-3/TRBV12-4; abundance: few; CDR3nt: TGTGCCAGCAGTTTGATCGGCGGGGGCAACTCCTACAATGAGCAGTTCTTC; CDR3aa: CASSLIGGGNSYNEQFF
d_gene: .; j_gene: TRBJ2-1; v_gene: TRBV20-1; abundance: many; CDR3nt: TGCAGTGCACCCGGGGGAGTCGCCTACAATGAGCAGTTCTTC; CDR3aa: CSAPGGVAYNEQFF
d_gene: TRBD1; j_gene: TRBJ1-1; v_gene: TRBV20-1; abundance: many; CDR3nt: TGCAGTGCTAGAGCCGGGACAGGGGGCACTGAAGCTTTCTTT; CDR3aa: CSARAGTGGTEAFF
d_gene: .; j_gene: TRBJ1-2; v_gene: TRBV6-5; abundance: .; CDR3nt: TGTGCCAGCAGTTGGACAGCTAACTATGGCTACACCTTC; CDR3aa: CASSWTANYGYTF
d_gene: .; j_gene: TRBJ1-2; v_gene: TRBV7-3; abundance: few; CDR3nt: TGTGCCAGCAGCCGGCTGAAAAACTATGGCTACACCTTC; CDR3aa: CASSRLKNYGYTF
d_gene: TRBD1; j_gene: TRBJ2-2; v_gene: TRBV5-1; abundance: few; CDR3nt: TGCGCCAGCAGCTTGACCGACAGGGGACGAGGCACCGGGGAGCTGTTTTTT; CDR3aa: CASSLTDRGRGTGELFF
d_gene: TRBD1; j_gene: TRBJ2-4; v_gene: TRBV2; abundance: many; CDR3nt: TGTGCCAGCAGTGAAGGTCGGGACAGAAAAAACATTCAGTACTTC; CDR3aa: CASSEGRDRKNIQYF
d_gene: .; j_gene: TRBJ2-2; v_gene: TRBV4-1; abundance: many; CDR3nt: TGCGCCAGCAGCCCCGGACAAACGAACACCGGGGAGCTGTTTTTT; CDR3aa: CASSPGQTNTGELFF
d_gene: TRBD1; j_gene: TRBJ2-5; v_gene: TRBV12-3/TRBV12-4; abundance: once; CDR3nt: TGTGCCAGCAGCCCAGTATATTGGACAGGACGAGAGACCCAGTACTTC; CDR3aa: CASSPVYWTGRETQYF
d_gene: TRBD1; j_gene: TRBJ1-6; v_gene: TRBV12-3/TRBV12-4; abundance: many; CDR3nt: TGTGCCAGCAGTTTCTCCCGCAGGGGGCGGAATTCACCCCTCCACTTT; CDR3aa: CASSFSRRGRNSPLHF
d_gene: TRBD2; j_gene: TRBJ2-7; v_gene: TRBV3-1; abundance: .; CDR3nt: TGTGCCAGCAGCCGCGGACTAGCGGATACCTACGAGCAGTACTTC; CDR3aa: CASSRGLADTYEQYF
d_gene: TRBD2; j_gene: TRBJ2-3; v_gene: TRBV4-2; abundance: many; CDR3nt: TGTGCCAGCAGCCCGGGGGGACTAGCGGAGAACACAGATACGCAGTATTTT; CDR3aa: CASSPGGLAENTDTQYF
d_gene: TRBD2; j_gene: TRBJ2-1; v_gene: TRBV24-1; abundance: .; CDR3nt: TGTGCCACCAGTGACCCCGGGACTAGCGGGAGGAGGGGCTACAATGAGCAGTTCTTC; CDR3aa: CATSDPGTSGRRGYNEQFF
d_gene: .; j_gene: TRBJ2-2; v_gene: TRBV5-1; abundance: few; CDR3nt: TGCGCCAGCAGCTGGGGGGCCGGGACATCGAACACCGGGGAGCTGTTTTTT; CDR3aa: CASSWGAGTSNTGELFF
d_gene: .; j_gene: TRBJ2-1; v_gene: TRBV12-3/TRBV12-4; abundance: many; CDR3nt: TGTGCCAGCAGTTTCTTACGACGGGACAATGAGCAGTTCTTC; CDR3aa: CASSFLRRDNEQFF
d_gene: TRBD1; j_gene: TRBJ1-2; v_gene: TRBV18; abundance: .; CDR3nt: TGTGCCAGCTCGCGGGACAGGGCGCCCTCTGACTATGGCTACACCTTC; CDR3aa: CASSRDRAPSDYGYTF
d_gene: .; j_gene: TRBJ1-5; v_gene: TRBV9; abundance: .; CDR3nt: TGTGCCAGCAGCGTAACGTCGGATCAGCCCCAGCATTTT; CDR3aa: CASSVTSDQPQHF
d_gene: .; j_gene: TRBJ2-3; v_gene: TRBV27; abundance: few; CDR3nt: TGTGCCAGCAGTTTATGGAGGGGCGCGTGGAACACAGATACGCAGTATTTT; CDR3aa: CASSLWRGAWNTDTQYF
d_gene: .; j_gene: TRBJ2-2; v_gene: TRBV7-9; abundance: many; CDR3nt: TGTGCCAGCAGCCCTCACAGTTCCGGGGAGCTGTTTTTT; CDR3aa: CASSPHSSGELFF
d_gene: TRBD1; j_gene: TRBJ2-1; v_gene: TRBV9; abundance: many; CDR3nt: TGTGCCAGCAGCGTAGGGCAGGGGGCAAGCAATGAGCAGTTCTTC; CDR3aa: CASSVGQGASNEQFF
d_gene: TRBD2; j_gene: TRBJ2-1; v_gene: TRBV20-1; abundance: many; CDR3nt: TGCAGTGCCGAGATTTACTCTAGCGGGAGGGCCAATGAGCAGTTCTTC; CDR3aa: CSAEIYSSGRANEQFF
d_gene: TRBD2; j_gene: TRBJ2-3; v_gene: TRBV10-3; abundance: many; CDR3nt: TGTGCCATCAAGTGGACTAGCGACACAGATACGCAGTATTTT; CDR3aa: CAIKWTSDTDTQYF
d_gene: TRBD2; j_gene: TRBJ2-1; v_gene: TRBV5-1; abundance: many; CDR3nt: TGCGCCAGCAGCTCGGGGGGAGGGAACAATGAGCAGTTCTTC; CDR3aa: CASSSGGGNNEQFF
d_gene: .; j_gene: TRBJ1-1; v_gene: TRBV7-9; abundance: many; CDR3nt: TGTGCCAGCAGCTTAGTGGTCGAGGGCCTGAACACTGAAGCTTTCTTT; CDR3aa: CASSLVVEGLNTEAFF
d_gene: TRBD1; j_gene: TRBJ2-1; v_gene: TRBV12-3/TRBV12-4; abundance: .; CDR3nt: TGTGCCAGCAGTTTTGGGGACAGGGGACGGCAGTTCTTC; CDR3aa: CASSFGDRGRQFF
d_gene: .; j_gene: TRBJ2-7; v_gene: TRBV6-5; abundance: many; CDR3nt: TGTGCCAGCAGTTACCAGGGTTACGAGCAGTACTTC; CDR3aa: CASSYQGYEQYF
d_gene: TRBD1; j_gene: TRBJ2-1; v_gene: TRBV12-3/TRBV12-4; abundance: few; CDR3nt: TGTGCCAGCAGTTTTCCTCAGGGGGCACACAATGAGCAGTTCTTC; CDR3aa: CASSFPQGAHNEQFF